This T cell receptor (beta chain) was recorded in a study of graft-versus-host responses after intestinal transplantation (dated by TCRdb to the early 2020s). Background for the entire study: Recipients received multivisceral, liver-intestinal, or isolated intestinal transplants. Every recipient was given anti-thymocyte globulin induction, then maintenance tacrolimus and steroids for 2 to 4 years. After intestinal transplantation, graft-versus-host and host-versus-graft alloreactive T cell clones were followed in the graft, circulation and bone marrow using bulk TCR-beta CDR3 sequencing. Alloreactive clones were identified by sequencing pre-transplant mixed lymphocyte reaction products and comparing these products with unstimulated pre-transplant donor and recipient T cells. Of the 20 to 25 intestinal transplant recipients enrolled in the cohort, one of whom was a retransplant, a few patients without pretransplant specimens were excluded. A peak of at least 4% donor T cells among recipient peripheral blood mononuclear cells was the definition used for donor T cell macrochimerism. Rather than being sequenced by the commercial service, samples from three later patients were sequenced in-house on an Illumina MiSeq and processed with MiXCR.

Overall results and qualifications from the work: In the allografts of patients with donor T cell macrochimerism, GvH to HvG T cell clonal ratios were high. The relatively low number and heterogeneity of intestinal transplant patients limited the conclusions. GvH clones turned up in recipient bone marrow, with some appearing earlier in ileal mucosa or blood, a pattern consistent with an intestinal mucosal origin. Early after transplant, peak levels of circulating GvH clones were found to be associated with declines in HvG clones.

This clone was counted a single time. This receptor's antigen is unknown. Qualities for individual bases were not recorded, and no much larger clone is one base off. The intended sense of this specimen's time point label: cells obtained before transplantation from donor or recipient. CD3+CD4+ and CD3+CD8+ populations were FACS-sorted from unstimulated pre-transplant donor and recipient cells taken from spleen or lymph nodes. The library was prepared using the immunoSEQ multiplex PCR assay. For most patients, genomic DNA was isolated with the Qiagen DNeasy Blood and Tissue Kit and shipped frozen to Adaptive Biotechnologies for TCR sequencing. For most patients, genomic DNA was subjected to high-throughput TCR-beta CDR3 sequencing by Adaptive Biotechnologies. On the authors' methods: Adaptive's ImmunoSEQ software was the source of the TCR sequencing data for 15 to 20 patients, while three other patients were processed with MiXCR and VDJtools. CD4 versus CD8 sorting errors were corrected by removing sequences found in both subsets at a frequency ratio below 5:1. Because the origin of CDR3 nucleotide sequences shared between donor and recipient could not be assigned, those sequences were removed. Alloreactive clones required at least 2-fold expansion over unstimulated cells and minimum CFSE-low frequency of 0.002% (template counts) or 0.001% (read counts). Mappable clones were those detected in sequenced pre-transplant spleen, lymph node, or MLR CFSE-low populations of the donor or recipient. The cumulative frequency of alloreactive clones was calculated as a percentage of all sequences, weighted by copy number. As stored in TCRdb, this immuneACCESS dataset retains in-frame rearrangements with V and J assigned. A fraction of the clones does not appear; measured against another copy, unresolved V genes explain less than half of the discrepancy, and the remainder lacks a known reason. V, J and clone size reflect that table, while D and trimming were determined from the DNA. Across this sample there are tens of thousands of clones, with around 91% seen only once. The ten largest account for approximately 1.2% of the sample.

This TCR derives from a human donor who received an intestinal transplant. Sequencing used unstimulated CD8+ T cells sorted from spleen or lymph node cells, obtained before intestinal transplant.

The CDR3 in this case is CASSLGRDTSYEQYF. Read as DNA, the sequence is TGTGCCAGCAGCTTAGGCCGGGACACATCCTACGAGCAGTACTTC. The V and J genes are TRBV11-3 and TRBJ2-7; a tentative D match to TRBD1 spans 6 bases. The germline ends are 11 bases apart after V is trimmed by 1 base and J by 1 base. From the germline V gene, CDR1 is SGHNT and CDR2 is YENEEA. The CDR3 measures 15 amino acids from cysteine to phenylalanine. Only the CDR3 part of the read is kept: 45 bases, read in frame from the first base.